This TCR beta chain derives from a study of shared clonotypes between healthy human individuals. Trimming stripped 4 bases from V and 0 bases from J, with 11 bases between. The CDR3 is made up of 15 amino acids. Germline CDR1 is KGHSH and CDR2 is LQKENI. Assay used: immunoSEQ multiplex PCR; TCRdb lists only in-frame clones, some missing. The sample lists roughly 1,100,000 clones, around 76% occurring once. This receptor was identified in a man aged 18-30 years in good health. The sample was memory CD4+ T cells sorted from blood. The sample's subset: CD45RA-negative fraction. This chain links TRBV18 with TRBJ2-3; D gene uncertain. The DNA for the CDR3 is TGTGCCAGCTCACTGTTGGCGCCGAGCACAGATACGCAGTATTTT. This gives the protein CASSLLAPSTDTQYF.